One sample yielded the 22 T cell receptor beta chains listed below, sequenced in a study of cytomegalovirus exposure and HLA in healthy donors. The PCR was carried out with 60 Vbeta primers and 13 Jbeta primers. TCRdb's table, derived via immunoSEQ multiplex PCR, lists solely in-frame clones and lacks some. The sample yields 70,000 to 100,000 clones, roughly 71% seen once. The sample taken for sequencing was PBMCs. The receptors were gathered from a man aged 45-60 years in good health and CMV-seronegative.

This rearrangement joins TRBV9 to TRBJ2-7; D not certain. The CDR3 is 15 amino acids. Trimming removed 0 bases from V and 4 bases from J, with 14 bases in between. Germline lookup yields CDR1 SGDLS and CDR2 YYNGEE. The CDR3 DNA sequence: TGTGCCAGCAGCGTAGGCCAGGTATTCGCGTACGAGCAGTACGTC. It specifies CASSVGQVFAYEQYV.

The chain carries TRBV4-3 and TRBJ2-7, with 10 positions matching TRBD2. Germline lookup yields CDR1 LGHNA and CDR2 YSLEER. The V and J ends lost 4 bases and 7 bases, in that order; junction bases with no gene match: 22. This CDR3 has 19 residues. The DNA of the CDR3 is TGCGCCAGCAGCCGGGCATCGACAGGGTCGGCTAGCGGGAGATCGGAGCAGTACGTC. As protein: CASSRASTGSASGRSEQYV.

The chain couples TRBV12-2 to TRBJ1-1; the tabulated D call, TRBD1, remains unverified against the DNA. TRBV12-2 is deemed a pseudogene. CDR3 size: 14 residues. The CDR3 loop is CASRPRQGGTEAFF. In nucleotides, the CDR3 is TGTGCAAGTCGCCCCCGACAGGGCGGAACTGAAGCTTTCTTT.

V and J are TRBV4-3 and TRBJ1-1; D is ambiguous. Per germline, CDR1 LGHNA and CDR2 YSLEER. This CDR3 contains 16 residues. Trimming left V 0 bases short and J 6 bases short, with 17 bases between. Here the CDR3 DNA reads TGCGCCAGCAGCCAAGAAGCCCCCAGGCCCCACGCTGAAGCTTTCTTT. The encoded protein is CASSQEAPRPHAEAFF.

The chain combines TRBV6-5 with TRBJ1-1; a weak D match, TRBD1 (6 bases). There are 14 residues in the CDR3. V lost 6 bases and J lost 0, with 11 bases in between. The germline V gene has CDR1 MNHEY and CDR2 SVGAGI. The CDR3 protein is CASSYRDMNTEAFF. CDR3 nucleotide sequence: TGTGCCAGCAGCTACAGGGACATGAACACTGAAGCTTTCTTT.

V gene TRBV19 combines with J gene TRBJ1-5; 10 nucleotides agree with TRBD1. The CDR3 covers 17 residues. After removal of 4 bases from V and 1 base from J, the junction contained 7 bases not matched to a gene. The germline V gene has CDR1 LNHDA and CDR2 SQIVND (reference sequence). For the CDR3, the DNA is TGTGCCAGTAGTACCGGGACAGGGGTTTGGAGCAATCAGCCCCAGCATTTT. Translation gives CASSTGTGVWSNQPQHF.

The chain combines TRBV30 with TRBJ2-3; the D gene is possibly TRBD2 (5 bases). Per germline, CDR1 GTSNPN and CDR2 SVGIG (reference sequence). This CDR3 contains 13 residues. Trimming left V 2 bases short and J 10 bases short, with 16 bases between. Here the CDR3 reads CAWSKVDPGAQYF. The CDR3 coding sequence is TGTGCCTGGAGTAAGGTGGACCCCGGGGCGCAGTATTTT.

As for this clone: Mismatch with germline at one junction end may stem from a read error. The gene calls are TRBV10-3 and TRBJ1-2, with 8 positions matching TRBD1. The CDR3 totals 14 residues. From germline, CDR1 is ENHRY and CDR2 SYGVKD. The CDR3 loop reads CAISGQGTNYGYAF. DNA for the CDR3: TGTGCCATCAGTGGACAGGGGACTAACTATGGCTACGCCTTC.

The V and J genes are TRBV18 and TRBJ1-1; 9 bases map to TRBD1. The CDR3 totals 14 residues. Germline CDR1 reads KGHSH; CDR2 reads LQKENI. V was pared by 3 bases and J by 5 bases, with 4 bases of the junction left unmatched. The CDR3 coding sequence is TGTGCCAGCTCACCTACAGGGGGCGCGACTGAAGCTTTCTTT. Amino acids: CASSPTGGATEAFF.

The gene calls are TRBV7-9 and TRBJ2-1; 11 bases are a match to TRBD2. Germline V lookup: CDR1 SEHNR, CDR2 FQNEAQ (reference sequence). The CDR3 is 15 amino acids. V dropped 1 base and J dropped 9; count of bases not matched to a gene: 5. CDR3 sequence (DNA): TGTGCCAGCAGCTTAGATGGTAGCGGGAGGGTTGAGCAGTTCTTC. The encoded protein is CASSLDGSGRVEQFF.

The chain recombines TRBV5-1 with TRBJ2-4, with D possibly TRBD2 on 7 matching bases. The V end was cut by 2 bases, the J end by 7 bases, with 19 bases between. Germline assignment: CDR1 SGHRS and CDR2 YFSETQ. The CDR3 is made up of 16 amino acids. The CDR3 sequence is CASSFLPGVGGNIQYF. The CDR3 region has the DNA TGCGCCAGCAGCTTTCTACCAGGGGTGGGGGGGAACATTCAGTACTTC.

This sequence joins TRBV2 and TRBJ2-3, with D unclear. V was trimmed by 6 bases and J by 0 bases, leaving 13 bases between them. Germline V CDR1 and CDR2: SNHLY, FYNNEI. The length of the CDR3 is 15 residues. CDR3 coding DNA: TGTGCCAGCAGCGAGGTCCAGCGTAGCACAGATACGCAGTATTTT. Its protein product is CASSEVQRSTDTQYF.

The V and J genes are TRBV7-2 and TRBJ1-5, with 7 bases that match TRBD1. Trimming at V came to 4 bases and at J to 6 bases, leaving 3 bases not matched to a gene. The V gene's germline CDR1 is SGHTA and CDR2 FQGNSA. The CDR3 sequence is 13 residues long. The CDR3 DNA follows: TGTGCCAGCAGCTCCGGGGACAGTCAGCCCCAGCATTTT. Translated, it gives CASSSGDSQPQHF.

This clone occurred once. The V and J genes are TRBV4-1 and TRBJ2-7, with 9 positions matching TRBD2. Losses at the gene ends were 0 bases for V and 3 bases for J; bases not matched to a gene: 12. Germline CDR1 reads MGHRA; CDR2 reads YSYEKL. This CDR3 is 18 amino acids long. The CDR3 region is CASSQDRGVSGGVYEQYF. The CDR3 nucleotides read TGCGCCAGCAGCCAAGATAGGGGGGTTAGCGGGGGCGTCTACGAGCAGTACTTC.

The chain links TRBV7-2 to TRBJ1-2; maybe TRBD1 (5 bases). V shed 3 bases and J shed 7 bases, with 15 bases lying between them. This CDR3 region has 14 residues. CDR1 is SGHTA and CDR2 is FQGNSA in the germline V gene. CDR3 amino acids: CASSFAGLSFGYTF. For the CDR3, the DNA is TGTGCCAGCAGCTTCGCGGGGCTTTCTTTTGGCTACACCTTC.

To note about this clone: This CDR3 is missing its conserved last phenylalanine or tryptophan, likely due to a read error. The gene calls are TRBV29-1 and TRBJ1-1; D gene unclear. The V end lost 0 bases, the J end lost 4 bases, and 12 bases lay between the germline ends. The germline V gene has CDR1 SQVTM and CDR2 ANQGSEA. CDR3 length equals 14 residues. CDR3 DNA sequence: TGCAGCGTTGAAGATCTCGATAAAAGCACTGAAGCTTTCCTT. Its translation: CSVEDLDKSTEAFL.

The V gene is TRBV21-1, the J gene TRBJ2-7; the table names TRBD2, a call not compared with the DNA. TRBV21-1 corresponds to a pseudogene. The CDR3 has 15 amino acids. The CDR3 nucleotides are TGTGCCAGCAGCAAAGGCTTAGCGGACGGCTACGAGCAGTACGTC. Encoded protein: CASSKGLADGYEQYV.

The J gene is TRBJ2-1, the V gene TRBV7-3; 8 bases are shared with TRBD2. The V segment lost 5 bases and the J segment 9 bases; nucleotides outside the gene matches: 12. The CDR3 runs 15 residues. The germline V gene encodes CDR1 SGHTA and CDR2 FQGTGA. The CDR3 here is CASSPYSGAGGEQFF. The CDR3 DNA reads TGTGCCAGCAGCCCATACAGCGGGGCGGGAGGTGAGCAGTTCTTC. Filled out from reference TRBV7-3 and TRBJ2-1, the complete variable domain reads GAGVSQTPSNKVTEKGKYVELRCDPISGHTALYWYRQSLGQGPEFLIYFQGTGAADDSGLPNDRFFAVRPEGSVSTLKIQRTERGDSAVYLCASSPYSGAGGEQFFGPGTRLTVL.

This clone appeared a few times. This chain links TRBV6-5 with TRBJ2-7; TRBD1 might be the D (6 bases). The V gene lost 0 bases and the J gene lost 0 bases, with 12 bases spanning the gap. The CDR3 has 16 amino acids. Germline V gene lookup returns CDR1 MNHEY and CDR2 SVGAGI. The CDR3 region has the DNA TGTGCCAGCAGTTACTCGGCAGGGGATTCCTCCTACGAGCAGTACTTC. Translating it yields CASSYSAGDSSYEQYF.

This clone occurred a few times. The chain employs TRBV2 and TRBJ2-5, with a weak D call TRBD2 (6 bases). The germline V and J ends were trimmed by 4 bases and 5 bases, with 14 bases remaining between them. The CDR3 is 14 residues long. Germline CDR1 reads SNHLY; CDR2 reads FYNNEI. CDR3 nucleotide sequence: TGTGCCAGCAGTGTATCTCCGGGAGTGGAGACCCAGTACTTC. Protein product: CASSVSPGVETQYF.

This clone was detected once. The chain's CDR3 is CASGLVGREGYTF. The DNA of the CDR3 is TGTGCTAGTGGTTTGGTCGGCAGGGAAGGCTACACCTTC. V usage is TRBV12-5 and J usage is TRBJ1-2, with D perhaps matching TRBD1 (5 bases). Germline CDR1 reads LGHNT; CDR2 reads FRNRAP. V lost 0 bases to trimming and J lost 8 bases, with 10 bases between them. This CDR3 is built from 13 residues.

The chain joins TRBV5-1 to TRBJ2-1, with D perhaps TRBD2 (5 bases). CDR1 and CDR2 (germline): SGHRS, YFSETQ. V lost 4 bases to trimming and J lost 4 bases, with 15 bases between them. There are 15 residues in the CDR3. CDR3 DNA: TGCGCCAGCAGCATCCGCGGGCACGGTTACAATGAGCAGTTCTTC. Protein sequence: CASSIRGHGYNEQFF.